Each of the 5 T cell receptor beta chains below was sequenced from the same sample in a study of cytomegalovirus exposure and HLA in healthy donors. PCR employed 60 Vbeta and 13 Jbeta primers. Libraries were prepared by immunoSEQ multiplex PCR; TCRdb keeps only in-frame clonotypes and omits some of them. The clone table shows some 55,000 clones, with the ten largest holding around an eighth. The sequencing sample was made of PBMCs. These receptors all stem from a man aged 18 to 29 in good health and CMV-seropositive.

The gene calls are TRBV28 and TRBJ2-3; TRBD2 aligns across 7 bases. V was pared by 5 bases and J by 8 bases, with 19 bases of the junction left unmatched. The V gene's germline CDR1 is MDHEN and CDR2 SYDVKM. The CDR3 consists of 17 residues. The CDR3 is CASSPLGPVIGEGTQYF. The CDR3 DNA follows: TGTGCCAGCAGTCCCTTGGGACCAGTGATCGGGGAGGGTACGCAGTATTTT.

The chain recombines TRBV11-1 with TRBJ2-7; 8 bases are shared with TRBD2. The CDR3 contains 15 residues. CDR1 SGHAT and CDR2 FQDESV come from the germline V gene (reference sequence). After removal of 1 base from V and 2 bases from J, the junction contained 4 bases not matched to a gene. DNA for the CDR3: TGTGCCAGCAGCTTAGGAGGGACTAGGCCCTACGAGCAGTACTTC. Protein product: CASSLGGTRPYEQYF. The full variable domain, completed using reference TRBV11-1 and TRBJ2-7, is EAEVAQSPRYKITEKSQAVAFWCDPISGHATLYWYRQILGQGPELLVQFQDESVVDDSQLPKDRFSAERLKGVDSTLKIQPAELGDSAMYLCASSLGGTRPYEQYFGPGTRLTVT.

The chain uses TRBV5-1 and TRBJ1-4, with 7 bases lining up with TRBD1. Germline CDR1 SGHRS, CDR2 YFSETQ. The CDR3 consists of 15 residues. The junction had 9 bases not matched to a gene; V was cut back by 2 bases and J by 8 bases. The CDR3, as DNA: TGCGCCAGCAGCTTCTCCAGGGACAGAGGGGAAAAACTGTTTTTT. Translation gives CASSFSRDRGEKLFF.

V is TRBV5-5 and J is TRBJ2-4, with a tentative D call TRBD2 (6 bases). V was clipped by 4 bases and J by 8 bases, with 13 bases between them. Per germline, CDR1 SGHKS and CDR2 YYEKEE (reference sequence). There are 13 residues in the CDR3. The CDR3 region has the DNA TGTGCCAGCAGCCGGGACTGGCAGGACATTCAGTACTTC. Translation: CASSRDWQDIQYF. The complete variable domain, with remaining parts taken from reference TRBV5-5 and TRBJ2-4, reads DAGVTQSPTHLIKTRGQQVTLRCSPISGHKSVSWYQQVLGQGPQFIFQYYEKEERGRGNFPDRFSARQFPNYSSELNVNALLLGDSALYLCASSRDWQDIQYFGAGTRLSVL.

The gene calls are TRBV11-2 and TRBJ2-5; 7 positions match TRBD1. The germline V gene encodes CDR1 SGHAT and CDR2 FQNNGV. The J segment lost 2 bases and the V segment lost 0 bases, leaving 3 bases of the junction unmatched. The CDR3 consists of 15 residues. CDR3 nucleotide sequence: TGTGCCAGCAGCTTAGACACGACAGGGCAAGAGACCCAGTACTTC. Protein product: CASSLDTTGQETQYF.